Listed below are T cell receptor beta chains from one sample, sequenced in a study of blood T cell repertoires in COVID-19. Generated by immunoSEQ multiplex PCR, the TCRdb table keeps only in-frame clones and is missing some. The table lists 280,000 or so clones, about 85% of them singletons. Sequences were obtained from peripheral blood. These receptors all stem from a human donor in a cohort sampled during active COVID-19. The conserved cysteine and the conserved F or W are not part of the CDR3 here.

V: TRBV29-1; CDR3: STGQTDTQY
V: TRBV7-9; CDR3: ASSLPRGTDTQY
V: TRBV5-4; CDR3: ASSSPTNWGYT
V: TRBV7-6; CDR3: ASSSRRGWEETQY
V: TRBV6-2/TRBV6-3; CDR3: ASSSSGTSGRFYNEQF
V: TRBV25-1; CDR3: ASKGNLGHTGELF
V: TRBV12-3/TRBV12-4; CDR3: ASSFPGDQPQH
V: TRBV24-1; CDR3: ATSDPRTVIEELF
V: TRBV10-3; CDR3: AISDGLSYEQY
V: TRBV19; CDR3: ATTPSGTGGGYT
V: TRBV7-9; CDR3: ASSLTRTGELF
V: TRBV7-9; CDR3: ASSARRDTQY
V: TRBV6-1; CDR3: ASSEARRGIDGYT
V: TRBV6-5; CDR3: ASSSQGAGNTEAF
V: TRBV5-6; CDR3: ASSPGTSGYNEQF
V: TRBV19; CDR3: ASSTLHNEQF